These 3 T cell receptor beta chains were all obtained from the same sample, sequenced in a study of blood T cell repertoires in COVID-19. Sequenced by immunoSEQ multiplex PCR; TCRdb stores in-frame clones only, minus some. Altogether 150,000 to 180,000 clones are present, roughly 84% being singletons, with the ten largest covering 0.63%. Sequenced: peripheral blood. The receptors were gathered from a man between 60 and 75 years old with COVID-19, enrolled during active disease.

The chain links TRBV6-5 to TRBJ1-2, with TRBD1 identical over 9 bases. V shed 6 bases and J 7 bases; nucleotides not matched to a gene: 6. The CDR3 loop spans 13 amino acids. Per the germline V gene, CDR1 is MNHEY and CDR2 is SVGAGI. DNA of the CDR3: TGTGCCAGCAGCCAGGACAGGGGTGGTGGCTACACCTTC. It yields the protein CASSQDRGGGYTF.

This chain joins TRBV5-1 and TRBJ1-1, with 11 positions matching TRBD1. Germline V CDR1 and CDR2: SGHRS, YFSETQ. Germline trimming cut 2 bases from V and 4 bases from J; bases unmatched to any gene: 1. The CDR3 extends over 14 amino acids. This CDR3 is CASSLGTGGTEAFF. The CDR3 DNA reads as TGCGCCAGCAGCTTAGGGACAGGGGGCACTGAAGCTTTCTTT. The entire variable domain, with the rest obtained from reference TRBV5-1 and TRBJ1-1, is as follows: KAGVTQTPRYLIKTRGQQVTLSCSPISGHRSVSWYQQTPGQGLQFLFEYFSETQRNKGNFPGRFSGRQFSNSRSEMNVSTLELGDSALYLCASSLGTGGTEAFFGQGTRLTVV.

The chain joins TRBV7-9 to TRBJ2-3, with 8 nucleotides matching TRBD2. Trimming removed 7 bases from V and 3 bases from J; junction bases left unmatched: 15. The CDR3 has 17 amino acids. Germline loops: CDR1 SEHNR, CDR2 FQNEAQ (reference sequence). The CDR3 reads CASKYWPGGILTDTQYF. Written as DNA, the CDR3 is TGTGCCAGCAAATACTGGCCGGGAGGGATCCTTACAGATACGCAGTATTTT.